This TCR beta chain was identified in a study of blood T cell repertoires in COVID-19. In the study overall: PBMCs, B-cell-depleted T cells, or T cells were the source of the cDNA or gDNA that made up the material.

This CDR3 has 14 residues. With 8 bases clipped from V and 8 bases from J, the junction kept 13 bases outside the gene matches. Germline V gene data show CDR1 as SGHRS and CDR2 as YFSETQ. Individuals aged about 18 to 89 years were recruited from 24 US areas. A COVID-19 case had been met by exposed participants during the 2 weeks before study entry. Per the study methods: Estimation of nucleated cell counts was performed using reference gene primer amplification. The method was immunoSEQ multiplex PCR; TCRdb's version includes in-frame clones alone and lacks a portion of them. V and J calls and clone size are given by that table; D and trimming were obtained from the DNA. The data contain about 200,000 clones, 84% of them seen just once; the ten biggest clones take up 3% to 3.5%.

The V gene is TRBV5-1, the J gene TRBJ2-3, with TRBD1 matching over 8 bases. Sequenced: PBMCs or T cells enriched from blood (not recorded which). The sequence derives from a woman younger than 45 who had been exposed to COVID-19. For the CDR3, the DNA is TGCGCCAGTAGGGACAGGTCCGGCGAGAGTACGCAGTATTTT. It yields the protein CASRDRSGESTQYF.